The entry below gives a single TCR beta chain sequence along with its context. CDR3 length: 15 amino acids. The germline V and J ends were trimmed by 0 bases and 6 bases, with 15 bases remaining between them. Germline V gives CDR1 SGHRS, CDR2 YFSETQ. The data stem from a study of preoperative IRX-2 immunotherapy in early breast cancer. The treatment was: preoperative locoregional IRX-2 cytokine immunotherapy. Patients received preoperative, locoregional IRX-2 cytokine immunotherapy in a phase Ib study. Assay: immunoSEQ multiplex PCR; the TCRdb copy retains only in-frame clones and omits some. The data contain around 25,000 clones, 70% to 90% of them singletons.

The rearrangement links TRBV5-1 to TRBJ1-2, with D tentatively TRBD1 (6 bases). The sample here was tumor tissue, taken after IRX-2 immunotherapy. The clonotype originates from a human donor with breast cancer. The CDR3 DNA follows: TGCGCCAGCAGCTTGGCCGGAGGGGGTTTCGATGGCTACACCTTC. Translated: CASSLAGGGFDGYTF.